The T cell receptor beta chain under discussion was sequenced for a study of shared clonotypes between healthy human individuals. Some clones are missing from TCRdb's copy, which holds only in-frame ones; the method was immunoSEQ multiplex PCR. The sample holds over 950,000 clones, about 72% seen once. Broader study findings: Sampling covered blood only; tissue repertoires likely differ.

A remark on this clone: Its antigen is not known.

The specimen was memory CD4+ T cells from PBMCs. Subset meaning: CD45RA-negative fraction. The sequence derives from a man between 18 and 35 years old in good health. Some clones in this sample may be carry-over from other donors' samples.

As DNA, the CDR3 is TGTGCCAGCAGCTCCGGCACCCCCCGCGGAACCTATGGCTACACCTTC. It encodes CASSSGTPRGTYGYTF. The chain employs TRBV7-8 and TRBJ1-2; D gene unclear. This CDR3 spans 16 amino acids. Germline CDR1 reads SGHVS; CDR2 reads FQNEAQ. The germline V and J ends were trimmed by 4 bases and 4 bases, with 19 bases remaining between them.